This section outlines one T cell receptor (beta chain) sequence together with its context. Its specificity is unknown. The protocol was immunoSEQ multiplex PCR, while the TCRdb copy is restricted to in-frame clones and leaves out a portion. This table holds 25,000 to 30,000 clones, over 65% found once. These data originate in a study of T cell clonotyping in hematopoietic cell transplantation. Study-wide context: Pretransplant recipient samples were taken after cytoreduction. Broader study findings: Pathologically expanded recipient clonotypes increased progressively from day 30 to day 180 as diversity fell.

Time point given: recipient sample about 28 days before transplant, after cytoreduction. Trimming took 5 bases from V and 5 from J, leaving 9 bases between them. The CDR3 runs 12 residues. Germline V lookup: CDR1 SGHAT, CDR2 FQNNGV. The sequencing used peripheral blood mononuclear cells, collected before stem cell transplant. The receptor's source is a woman in her thirties with chronic myeloid leukemia. Some clones in this sample may be carry-over from other donors' samples. V and J are TRBV11-2 and TRBJ2-5; D not resolved. The CDR3 loop is CASSGNVETQYF. CDR3 sequence (DNA): TGTGCCAGCAGCGGCAACGTGGAGACCCAGTACTTC.